A selection of T cell receptor beta chains follows, all from one sample in a study of shared clonotypes between healthy human individuals. The assay was immunoSEQ multiplex PCR, and TCRdb's table has in-frame clones only and misses some. This table has about 2.1 million clones, around 95% appearing once. The sequenced sample consisted of naive CD8+ T cells from PBMCs. The receptor set was obtained from a man aged 18 to 30 in good health. Some clones in this sample may be carry-over from other donors' samples. CDR3s include the opening cysteine and the closing phenylalanine or tryptophan. The order of the fields is V gene, J gene, D gene, clone size, CDR3 protein, CDR3 DNA. A D gene is named only where the DNA matches it firmly. Clone size appears in some rows only: once, few, many, or a class for an expanded clone.

TRBV27	TRBJ2-7	TRBD2	-	CASSSLRTSGSRGGEQYF	TGTGCCAGCAGTTCTCTCAGGACTAGCGGGAGCCGGGGGGGCGAGCAGTACTTC
TRBV7-9	TRBJ2-7	TRBD1	-	CASAGTAYEQYF	TGTGCCAGCGCCGGGACAGCGTACGAGCAGTACTTC
TRBV27	TRBJ2-1	-	-	CASSLGGRKGYNEQFF	TGTGCCAGCAGTTTAGGGGGGAGGAAAGGGTACAATGAGCAGTTCTTC
TRBV27	TRBJ1-5	-	few	CASSPYSNQPQHF	TGTGCCAGCAGTCCTTATAGCAATCAGCCCCAGCATTTT
TRBV7-6	TRBJ2-7	TRBD2	-	CASSPGTSGGEYF	TGTGCCAGCAGCCCAGGGACTAGCGGAGGGGAGTACTTC
TRBV19	TRBJ2-7	-	once	CASSIGLSSYEQYF	TGTGCCAGTAGTATCGGCCTTTCAAGCTACGAGCAGTACTTC
TRBV11-3	TRBJ2-6	TRBD1	-	CASSPGTGGVLTF	TGTGCCAGCAGCCCCGGGACAGGGGGAGTCCTGACTTTC
TRBV6-5	TRBJ2-5	-	-	CASSFSGEETQYF	TGTGCCAGCAGTTTTAGCGGAGAAGAGACCCAGTACTTC
TRBV6-5	TRBJ1-1	TRBD1	once	CASSYSGLSGGFEAFF	TGTGCCAGCAGTTACTCCGGTCTGTCAGGGGGCTTCGAAGCTTTCTTT
TRBV13	TRBJ2-7	TRBD1	-	CASTDRDRGYEQYF	TGTGCCAGCACCGACCGGGACAGGGGCTACGAGCAGTACTTC
TRBV4-3	TRBJ2-7	TRBD2	-	CASSPMTSGNYEQYF	TGCGCCAGCAGCCCAATGACTAGCGGTAACTACGAGCAGTACTTC
TRBV27	TRBJ2-7	TRBD1	once	CASSFRGTGDYEQYF	TGTGCCAGCAGTTTCCGCGGGACAGGGGACTATGAGCAGTACTTC
TRBV4-2	TRBJ2-2	TRBD2	-	CASSQASGAGPYLNTGELFF	TGTGCCAGCAGCCAAGCTTCAGGAGCGGGACCTTACCTGAACACCGGGGAGCTGTTTTTT
TRBV5-6	TRBJ2-1	TRBD2	once	CASSLPSGRAWDEQFF	TGTGCCAGCAGCTTGCCCAGCGGGAGGGCCTGGGATGAGCAGTTCTTC
TRBV27	TRBJ2-7	-	-	CASSTPGSYEQYF	TGTGCCAGCAGTACCCCAGGGTCCTACGAGCAGTACTTC
TRBV5-1	TRBJ2-2	TRBD1	-	CASSLSGGGTGELFF	TGCGCCAGCAGCTTGTCAGGGGGCGGGACCGGGGAGCTGTTTTTT
TRBV19	TRBJ1-1	-	-	CASSAILGPNTEAFF	TGTGCCAGTAGTGCAATCCTGGGACCGAACACTGAAGCTTTCTTT
TRBV14	TRBJ2-1	TRBD1	-	CASSQSLRTGPLNEQFF	TGTGCCAGCAGCCAATCGTTGAGGACAGGGCCTCTCAATGAGCAGTTCTTC
TRBV14	TRBJ2-7	-	-	CASSQGIHEQYF	TGTGCCAGCAGCCAAGGGATCCACGAGCAGTACTTC
TRBV10-1	TRBJ2-1	TRBD2	-	CASSDGTSPYNEQFF	TGCGCCAGTTCAGACGGGACTAGCCCCTACAATGAGCAGTTCTTC
TRBV4-3	TRBJ2-3	TRBD2	-	CASSQDPSLAITDTQYF	TGCGCCAGCAGCCAAGATCCATCACTAGCGATCACAGATACGCAGTATTTT
TRBV27	TRBJ2-1	-	once	CASSLLSDYNEQFF	TGTGCCAGCAGTTTATTGTCAGACTACAATGAGCAGTTCTTC
TRBV30	TRBJ1-2	-	-	CAWSVPQRDYGYTF	TGTGCCTGGAGTGTACCACAGCGCGACTATGGCTACACCTTC
TRBV6-4	TRBJ1-1	-	-	CASSDGLSHAFF	TGTGCCAGCAGTGACGGTCTTTCGCATGCTTTCTTT
TRBV4-2	TRBJ2-1	-	-	CASSQDSLYNEQFF	TGTGCCAGCAGCCAAGACTCCCTATACAATGAGCAGTTCTTC
TRBV4-2	TRBJ1-2	TRBD1	-	CASSQETRTGPGYTF	TGTGCCAGCAGCCAAGAAACGAGGACAGGGCCGGGCTACACCTTC
TRBV7-9	TRBJ2-3	-	-	CASSTRLGGGTDTQYF	TGTGCCAGCAGCACCCGACTAGGCGGGGGCACAGATACGCAGTATTTT
TRBV2	TRBJ2-1	TRBD2	-	CASSGPGTSGKSSYNEQFF	TGTGCCAGCAGTGGGCCCGGGACTAGCGGGAAGAGCTCCTACAATGAGCAGTTCTTC
TRBV9	TRBJ1-2	-	-	CASSLGYYGYTF	TGTGCCAGCAGCTTGGGTTATTATGGCTACACCTTC
TRBV7-8	TRBJ2-7	-	-	CASSLVGGEREQYF	TGTGCCAGCAGCTTAGTGGGGGGAGAGCGCGAGCAGTACTTC
TRBV7-8	TRBJ1-1	-	-	CASSPQKNTEAFF	TGTGCCAGCAGCCCCCAAAAGAACACTGAAGCTTTCTTT
TRBV7-8	TRBJ2-3	-	-	CASSLAPVADTQYF	TGTGCCAGCAGCTTAGCACCTGTGGCAGATACGCAGTATTTT
TRBV4-1	TRBJ2-2	-	once	CASSQVARPGELFF	TGCGCCAGCAGCCAAGTCGCCAGGCCTGGGGAGCTGTTTTTT
TRBV9	TRBJ2-5	-	-	CASSPETASGETQYF	TGTGCCAGCAGCCCGGAGACAGCCTCGGGGGAGACCCAGTACTTC
TRBV27	TRBJ1-5	-	-	CASSLSGLYQPQHF	TGTGCCAGCAGTTTATCGGGGCTATATCAGCCCCAGCATTTT
TRBV27	TRBJ1-1	-	-	CASSLSGAGAGTEAFF	TGTGCCAGCAGTTTATCCGGTGCAGGGGCGGGAACTGAAGCTTTCTTT
TRBV7-8	TRBJ2-5	-	once	CASSLNSDRIQETQYF	TGTGCCAGCAGCTTAAACTCCGACAGGATCCAAGAGACCCAGTACTTC
TRBV7-9	TRBJ2-1	-	-	CASSHVGQKMGNEQFF	TGTGCCAGCAGCCACGTTGGACAGAAAATGGGCAATGAGCAGTTCTTC
TRBV19	TRBJ2-7	-	-	CASNDGPLYEQYF	TGTGCCAGTAACGATGGCCCTCTCTACGAGCAGTACTTC
TRBV27	TRBJ2-3	TRBD1	-	CASSLRQGPDTQYF	TGTGCCAGCAGTCTAAGACAGGGACCAGATACGCAGTATTTT
TRBV27	TRBJ1-1	TRBD1	-	CASNTEGQGTNTEAFF	TGTGCCAGCAATACAGAGGGACAGGGCACGAACACTGAAGCTTTCTTT
TRBV4-3	TRBJ2-1	-	-	CASSQDTGNHNEQFF	TGCGCCAGCAGCCAAGACACGGGGAACCACAATGAGCAGTTCTTC
TRBV27	TRBJ2-7	TRBD2	-	CASSLKLAGGTYEQYF	TGTGCCAGCAGTCTTAAGTTAGCGGGAGGGACCTACGAGCAGTACTTC